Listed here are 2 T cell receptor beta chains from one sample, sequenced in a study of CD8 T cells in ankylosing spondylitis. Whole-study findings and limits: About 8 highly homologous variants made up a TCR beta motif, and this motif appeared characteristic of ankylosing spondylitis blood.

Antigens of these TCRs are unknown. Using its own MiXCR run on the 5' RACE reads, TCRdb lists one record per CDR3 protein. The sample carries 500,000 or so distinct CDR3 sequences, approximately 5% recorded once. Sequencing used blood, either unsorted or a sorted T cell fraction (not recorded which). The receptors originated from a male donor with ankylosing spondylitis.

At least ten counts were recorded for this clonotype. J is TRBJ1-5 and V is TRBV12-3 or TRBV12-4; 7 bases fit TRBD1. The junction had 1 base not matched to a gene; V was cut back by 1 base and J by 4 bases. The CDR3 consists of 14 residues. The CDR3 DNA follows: TGTGCCAGCAGTTTAGTCAGGGGGAATCAGCCCCAGCATTTT. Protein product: CASSLVRGNQPQHF.

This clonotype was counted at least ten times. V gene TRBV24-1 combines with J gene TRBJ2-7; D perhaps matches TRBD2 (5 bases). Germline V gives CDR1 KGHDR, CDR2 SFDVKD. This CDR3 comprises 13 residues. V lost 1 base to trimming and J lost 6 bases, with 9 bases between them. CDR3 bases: TGTGCCACCAGTGATTTTTCCGAGGGCGAGCAGTACTTC. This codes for CATSDFSEGEQYF.